In its sample, the clone carrying this TCR beta chain was seen a few times. Using RNA transcripts as the source, TCR beta CDR3 regions were amplified. HTBI primers were used for first-round RT-PCR of the TCR CDR3. TCRdb fed the multiplex PCR reads into MiXCR, producing one record per CDR3 protein. This table has 300,000 or so distinct CDR3 sequences, around a sixth appearing once. This sample stems from a study of T cells in Graves' hyperthyroidism and ophthalmopathy. This CDR3 contains 13 residues. CDR1 is GTSNPN, CDR2 SVGIG, per germline (reference sequence). V was pared by 7 bases and J by 5 bases, with 6 bases of the junction left unmatched.

The chain employs TRBV30 and TRBJ2-7; 12 bases agree with TRBD1. The TCR sequence derives from a woman aged 45-60 years with Graves' hyperthyroidism. What was sequenced was blood. The chain's CDR3 is CASRDRGLHEQYF. Here the CDR3 DNA reads TGTGCCTCCCGGGACAGGGGGCTCCACGAGCAGTACTTC.